The 27 T cell receptor beta chains given below trace back to one sample, sequenced in a study of shared clonotypes between healthy human individuals. Method: immunoSEQ multiplex PCR; TCRdb's copy keeps in-frame clones and lacks some. The profile covers under 2,500,000 clones, with approximately 96% appearing a single time and roughly 0.13% taken by the ten largest. The sequencing input was naive CD4+ T cells sorted from blood. As to subset: CD45RA+ positively selected. Receptors originate from a man younger than 35 in good health.

J is TRBJ1-2 and V is TRBV9; 7 bases fit TRBD1. CDR3 length equals 14 residues. The V gene end was trimmed by 0 bases and the J gene end by 4 bases; junction bases not matched to a gene: 3. Germline V lookup: CDR1 SGDLS, CDR2 YYNGEE. CDR3 residues: CASSVEGQSYGYTF. For the CDR3, the DNA is TGTGCCAGCAGCGTAGAGGGACAGAGCTATGGCTACACCTTC.

The chain employs TRBV28 and TRBJ1-5, with a possible D match to TRBD1 (6 bases). The CDR3 sequence is 17 residues long. V was clipped by 6 bases and J by 0 bases, with 18 bases between them. Germline CDR1 reads MDHEN; CDR2 reads SYDVKM. The CDR3 nucleotides are TGTGCCAGCAGCTTCCTCGCAGGGGTTTATAGCAATCAGCCCCAGCATTTT. Its translation: CASSFLAGVYSNQPQHF.

The chain has TRBV2 and TRBJ1-2; D is possibly TRBD1 (6 bases). V was pared by 2 bases and J by 3 bases, with 19 bases between. In germline, CDR1 is SNHLY, CDR2 FYNNEI. The CDR3 is made up of 17 amino acids. The CDR3 is CASSELGRGAQDYGYTF. DNA of the CDR3: TGTGCCAGCAGTGAATTGGGACGGGGGGCGCAGGACTATGGCTACACCTTC.

The chain is built from TRBV11-2 and TRBJ1-2; TRBD1 might be the D (5 bases). Trimming left V 0 bases short and J 4 bases short, with 21 bases between. Germline V gene sequence: CDR1 SGHAT, CDR2 FQNNGV. This CDR3 is 18 amino acids long. The CDR3 protein is CASSLDPREGLAAYGYTF. The CDR3 DNA reads as TGTGCCAGCAGCTTAGATCCTAGGGAGGGACTCGCTGCCTATGGCTACACCTTC.

The J gene is TRBJ1-2, the V gene TRBV6-5, with 8 bases fitting TRBD1. CDR3 length equals 14 residues. The V gene's germline CDR1 is MNHEY and CDR2 SVGAGI. V lost 6 bases and J lost 8; bases outside the gene matches: 11. The CDR3, as DNA: TGTGCCAGCAGAACGACAGGGGCCTTCGAAGGCTACACCTTC. It specifies CASRTTGAFEGYTF.

In the case of this clone: The sample contains more than one DNA sequence encoding this CDR3. The chain couples TRBV9 to TRBJ1-1; the D is unclear. This CDR3 comprises 15 residues. Germline CDR1 SGDLS, CDR2 YYNGEE. V lost 0 bases and J 1 base, leaving 10 bases between the germline ends. The CDR3 nucleotides read TGTGCCAGCAGCGTAGGGGGTACTGGGAACACTGAAGCTTTCTTT. It codes for CASSVGGTGNTEAFF.

In the case of this clone: In the same sample, other DNA sequences code for this CDR3. The V call is TRBV11-2, the J call TRBJ2-5; a possible D gene is TRBD1 (6 bases). Trimming cost V 0 bases and J 1 base, with 9 bases left between them. The CDR3 is 15 amino acids. Germline V gene sequence: CDR1 SGHAT, CDR2 FQNNGV. Here the CDR3 DNA reads TGTGCCAGCAGCTTAGACAGGGGCATCCAAGAGACCCAGTACTTC. Protein product: CASSLDRGIQETQYF.

This clone was seen only once. This chain links TRBV5-4 with TRBJ2-1; 13 nucleotides line up with TRBD2. With 4 bases clipped from V and 4 bases from J, the junction kept 2 bases outside the gene matches. Germline V gives CDR1 SGHNT, CDR2 YYREEE (reference sequence). The CDR3 totals 15 residues. The CDR3: CASSRTSGGYNEQFF. CDR3 coding DNA: TGTGCCAGCAGCAGGACTAGCGGGGGATACAATGAGCAGTTCTTC.

The rearrangement joins TRBV6-6 to TRBJ1-1; no reliable D call. The V and J ends lost 2 bases and 7 bases respectively, with 5 bases between them. Germline V lookup: CDR1 MNHNY, CDR2 SVGAGI (reference sequence). The CDR3 consists of 11 residues. The CDR3, as DNA: TGTGCCAGCAGTTACGAAAGTGAAGCTTTCTTT. This sequence encodes CASSYESEAFF.

This clone was recorded only once. This rearrangement joins TRBV4-1 to TRBJ1-1, with D unresolved. From germline, CDR1 is MGHRA and CDR2 YSYEKL. V was shortened by 0 bases and J by 6 bases, with 8 bases between the two germline ends. The CDR3 is made up of 13 amino acids. The CDR3 loop reads CASSQEVEPEAFF. The CDR3 DNA follows: TGCGCCAGCAGCCAAGAGGTCGAACCTGAAGCTTTCTTT.

This clone has a single count. J is TRBJ1-2 and V is TRBV11-2, with 7 bases lining up with TRBD1. This CDR3 comprises 17 residues. Germline V gives CDR1 SGHAT, CDR2 FQNNGV. The V and J ends lost 0 bases and 2 bases, in that order; junction bases with no gene match: 9. For the CDR3, the DNA is TGTGCCAGCAGCTTAGAGGGGAGAAAGACAGGGAACTATGGCTACACCTTC. Protein sequence: CASSLEGRKTGNYGYTF.

The genes are TRBV2 and TRBJ1-2; D uncertain. This CDR3 contains 12 residues. V lost 6 bases to trimming and J lost 4 bases, with 9 bases between them. Germline CDR1 SNHLY, CDR2 FYNNEI. The CDR3 DNA reads TGTGCCAGCAGGAGGGAAGTCTATGGCTACACCTTC. Translation: CASRREVYGYTF.

This chain connects TRBV5-8 to TRBJ2-3; no clear D gene. Germline CDR1 and CDR2: SGHTS and YDEGEE. The CDR3 totals 11 residues. V lost 4 bases, J lost 3 bases, and 3 bases lay in between. The CDR3 loop reads CASSRTDTQYF. CDR3 bases: TGTGCCAGCAGCCGGACAGATACGCAGTATTTT.

This chain uses TRBV5-4 with TRBJ2-3, with TRBD2 identical over 8 bases. Germline lookup yields CDR1 SGHNT and CDR2 YYREEE (reference sequence). Trimming cost V 0 bases and J 6 bases; bases outside gene matches: 3. The CDR3 is 14 residues long. CDR3: CASSLGLAQDTQYF. CDR3 in DNA: TGTGCCAGCAGCTTGGGACTAGCGCAGGATACGCAGTATTTT.

This chain joins TRBV30 and TRBJ1-6, with D hard to call. Germline CDR1 GTSNPN, CDR2 SVGIG (reference sequence). There are 15 residues in the CDR3. V was trimmed by 4 bases and J by 2 bases, leaving 12 bases between them. Written as DNA, the CDR3 is TGTGCCTGGATAGGCAAAGGAACCTATAATTCACCCCTCCACTTT. Translation gives CAWIGKGTYNSPLHF. The whole variable domain, remainder taken from reference TRBV30 and TRBJ1-6, is SQTIHQWPATLVQPVGSPLSLECTVEGTSNPNLYWYRQAAGRGLQLLFYSVGIGQISSEVPQNLSASRPQDRQFILSSKKLLLSDSGFYLCAWIGKGTYNSPLHFGNGTRLTVT.

V and J are TRBV6-4 and TRBJ1-2; D gene uncertain. The CDR3 is 9 residues long. Trimming shortened V by 2 bases and J by 10 bases, and 2 bases separated the two germline ends. The germline V gene encodes CDR1 MRHNA and CDR2 SNTAGT. Here the CDR3 DNA reads TGTGCCAGCAGTGACCTCTACACCTTC. Translating gives CASSDLYTF.

The chain links TRBV4-1 to TRBJ2-7; 11 nucleotides line up with TRBD2. Trimming at V came to 8 bases and at J to 6 bases, leaving 9 bases not matched to a gene. The CDR3 extends over 14 amino acids. Germline assignment: CDR1 MGHRA and CDR2 YSYEKL. The CDR3: CASGLTSGVGEQYF. The CDR3 nucleotides read TGCGCCAGCGGCTTGACTAGCGGGGTGGGCGAGCAGTACTTC.

The chain employs TRBV6-6 and TRBJ1-1, with D possibly TRBD1 on 6 matching bases. Germline V CDR1 and CDR2: MNHNY, SVGAGI (reference sequence). The V and J ends lost 4 bases and 7 bases respectively, with 19 bases between them. The CDR3 spans 15 residues. The chain's CDR3 is CASSSLQGTHYEAFF. As DNA, the CDR3 is TGTGCCAGCAGTTCCCTACAGGGAACTCACTATGAAGCTTTCTTT.

This CDR3 is CASSLRVLGQGNTGELFF. CDR3 sequence (DNA): TGTGCCAGCAGCTTAAGAGTGTTAGGACAGGGGAACACCGGGGAGCTGTTTTTT. The chain links TRBV11-2 to TRBJ2-2, with 8 bases lining up with TRBD1. This CDR3 comprises 18 residues. V lost 2 bases, J lost 1 base, and 9 bases stayed unmatched. Per the germline V gene, CDR1 is SGHAT and CDR2 is FQNNGV.

The V gene is TRBV19, the J gene TRBJ1-1; D call uncertain. V lost 0 bases to trimming and J lost 0 bases, with 8 bases between them. The CDR3 loop spans 15 amino acids. The germline CDR1 and CDR2 sequences are LNHDA and SQIVND (reference sequence). CDR3 loop: CASSIERGMNTEAFF. CDR3 in DNA: TGTGCCAGTAGTATAGAACGCGGCATGAACACTGAAGCTTTCTTT.

The rearrangement joins TRBV9 to TRBJ2-7; TRBD1 agrees at 9 bases. Losses at the gene ends were 0 bases for V and 7 bases for J; bases not matched to a gene: 8. In germline, CDR1 is SGDLS, CDR2 YYNGEE. The CDR3 has 15 amino acids. The CDR3 loop reads CASSVGWEGTGEQYF. CDR3 bases: TGTGCCAGCAGCGTAGGTTGGGAGGGGACAGGGGAGCAGTACTTC.

This clone appeared a single time. The sample contains more than one DNA sequence encoding this CDR3. The chain combines TRBV6-5 with TRBJ1-5, with D tentatively TRBD1 (5 bases). The germline V and J ends were trimmed by 0 bases and 4 bases, with 7 bases remaining between them. The CDR3 is 14 residues long. Germline loops: CDR1 MNHEY, CDR2 SVGAGI. The DNA for the CDR3 is TGTGCCAGCAGTTACTCGGCAGGGAATCAGCCCCAGCATTTT. Protein: CASSYSAGNQPQHF.

This CDR3 reads CAISETSGATSTDTQYF. The CDR3 DNA reads TGTGCCATCAGTGAGACTAGCGGGGCCACTAGCACAGATACGCAGTATTTT. J is TRBJ2-3 and V is TRBV10-3; 10 bases align to TRBD2. The CDR3 sequence is 17 residues long. V was clipped by 2 bases and J by 0 bases; unmatched bases: 5. Germline values: CDR1 ENHRY, CDR2 SYGVKD.

This chain uses TRBV5-4 with TRBJ2-2; D gene ambiguous. This CDR3 region has 14 residues. Germline V gene sequence: CDR1 SGHNT, CDR2 YYREEE (reference sequence). Trimming removed 2 bases at V and 4 bases at J, with 9 bases between. CDR3 loop: CASSFFTGTGELFF. The CDR3 DNA is TGTGCCAGCAGCTTTTTTACTGGCACCGGGGAGCTGTTTTTT.

The J gene is TRBJ2-7, the V gene TRBV7-6, with D unclear. Germline V gene data show CDR1 as SGHVS and CDR2 as FNYEAQ. Between the trimmed V and J ends, which lost 1 base and 3 bases, there was a span of 7 bases. CDR3 length: 13 residues. CDR3 sequence reads: CASSLDSSYEQYF. DNA of the CDR3: TGTGCCAGCAGCTTAGATTCCAGCTACGAGCAGTACTTC.

This chain's CDR3 is CASSHAGTAVAKNIQYF. The CDR3 nucleotides are TGTGCCAGCAGCCACGCTGGGACAGCTGTAGCCAAAAACATTCAGTACTTC. The chain employs TRBV4-2 and TRBJ2-4; 7 bases line up with TRBD1. Germline V gene sequence: CDR1 LGHNA, CDR2 YNFKEQ. CDR3 size: 17 residues. Trimming removed 3 bases from V and 0 bases from J; junction bases left unmatched: 8.

The chain links TRBV21-1 to TRBJ2-7; the table calls TRBD1, which could not be checked here. TRBV21-1 is classified as a pseudogene. The CDR3 loop spans 14 amino acids. CDR3 in DNA: TGTGCCAGCAGCAAAGACGAGACAACCTACGAGCAGTACTTC. This sequence encodes CASSKDETTYEQYF.